A selection of T cell receptor beta chains follows, all from one sample in a study of T cell responses to AZD1222 COVID-19 vaccine. Data came from immunoSEQ multiplex PCR; TCRdb stores just in-frame clones and leaves some out. Of about 180,000 clones detected, about 86% appear once; the ten largest clones hold around 8%. This material consisted of peripheral blood, taken on day 0 of AZD1222 vaccination. These receptors were obtained from an adult in good health. Both conserved end residues are trimmed from each CDR3. Each record gives: CDR3 protein, clone size, J gene, V gene, D gene. The D gene is left open where the match is weak. Some rows mark clone size as missing; the rest say once, few, many or name a class of expanded clone.

CDR3: ASSLSGGRNTEAF
size: NA
J: TRBJ1-1
V: TRBV28
D: NA

CDR3: ASSQEVDSNYGYT
size: NA
J: TRBJ1-2
V: TRBV4-2
D: NA

CDR3: ASSKNDQPQH
size: NA
J: TRBJ1-5
V: TRBV7-8
D: NA

CDR3: ASSHRTSGSYNEQF
size: NA
J: TRBJ2-1
V: TRBV14
D: TRBD2

CDR3: ASSFRGFSYEQY
size: NA
J: TRBJ2-7
V: TRBV27
D: NA

CDR3: ASSYTYAAGDTEAF
size: NA
J: TRBJ1-1
V: TRBV11-2
D: NA

CDR3: ASSQLAGGPEQF
size: once
J: TRBJ2-1
V: TRBV3-1/TRBV3-2
D: TRBD2

CDR3: ASSLVPRVGQF
size: NA
J: TRBJ2-1
V: TRBV7-2
D: NA

CDR3: ASSLAGTAGYT
size: NA
J: TRBJ1-2
V: TRBV12-3/TRBV12-4
D: TRBD1

CDR3: ASLGTGANSPLH
size: NA
J: TRBJ1-6
V: TRBV6-5
D: NA

CDR3: AWSPGAGNTIY
size: once
J: TRBJ1-3
V: TRBV30
D: NA

CDR3: AWSGPGYPYNEQF
size: NA
J: TRBJ2-1
V: TRBV30
D: NA

CDR3: AWSGGLRGVTEAF
size: NA
J: TRBJ1-1
V: TRBV30
D: NA

CDR3: ASTLESNQPQH
size: NA
J: TRBJ1-5
V: TRBV10-2
D: NA

CDR3: ASSQDRVARSPLH
size: NA
J: TRBJ1-6
V: TRBV4-3
D: TRBD1

CDR3: ASSILLGGTPNEQY
size: once
J: TRBJ2-7
V: TRBV28
D: NA

CDR3: ASSLEGTPIRNEQF
size: NA
J: TRBJ2-1
V: TRBV5-1
D: NA

CDR3: SVDNGPYGYT
size: NA
J: TRBJ1-2
V: TRBV29-1
D: NA

CDR3: ASSSNLQGDQPQH
size: NA
J: TRBJ1-5
V: TRBV7-8
D: TRBD1

CDR3: ASSRSIGQNEKLF
size: NA
J: TRBJ1-4
V: TRBV5-1
D: NA

CDR3: ASSPTLAGGQDTQY
size: NA
J: TRBJ2-3
V: TRBV19
D: TRBD2

CDR3: ASSQELATVGSPLH
size: NA
J: TRBJ1-6
V: TRBV4-2
D: NA

CDR3: ASSPSGMANTGELF
size: NA
J: TRBJ2-2
V: TRBV18
D: TRBD2

CDR3: ASRIPKGEQY
size: few
J: TRBJ2-7
V: TRBV27
D: NA

CDR3: ASSYGADYGYT
size: few
J: TRBJ1-2
V: TRBV28
D: NA

CDR3: ASIPENMNTEAF
size: NA
J: TRBJ1-1
V: TRBV7-9
D: NA

CDR3: ASSFDYEQY
size: NA
J: TRBJ2-7
V: TRBV5-4
D: NA

CDR3: ANSLGVSPQH
size: NA
J: TRBJ1-5
V: TRBV7-2
D: NA

CDR3: ASSLQGRLKYTEAF
size: NA
J: TRBJ1-1
V: TRBV5-5
D: TRBD1

CDR3: ASSLAGGTGGMGYGYT
size: NA
J: TRBJ1-2
V: TRBV7-8
D: TRBD1

CDR3: ASSSGRGRTDTQY
size: NA
J: TRBJ2-3
V: TRBV7-8
D: TRBD2

CDR3: SGGPPGGYT
size: NA
J: TRBJ1-2
V: TRBV20-1
D: NA

CDR3: ASSINSGASPGELF
size: NA
J: TRBJ2-2
V: TRBV9
D: TRBD2

CDR3: ASGYQRSLDTGELF
size: NA
J: TRBJ2-2
V: TRBV7-6
D: NA

CDR3: ATTEGPSSYEQY
size: NA
J: TRBJ2-7
V: TRBV6-5
D: NA

CDR3: ASNYGSEHRRAF
size: NA
J: TRBJ1-1
V: TRBV6-2/TRBV6-3
D: NA

CDR3: ASSSRLSNEKLF
size: few
J: TRBJ1-4
V: TRBV28
D: NA

CDR3: ASSISLDRGMNTEAF
size: NA
J: TRBJ1-1
V: TRBV19
D: TRBD1

CDR3: ASSATGGDSPLH
size: NA
J: TRBJ1-6
V: TRBV2
D: TRBD1

CDR3: ASSHGPGSPYNSPLH
size: NA
J: TRBJ1-6
V: TRBV7-3
D: NA

CDR3: ASSQVGDGSPLH
size: NA
J: TRBJ1-6
V: TRBV3-1/TRBV3-2
D: NA

CDR3: ASSVVGARGEKLF
size: NA
J: TRBJ1-4
V: TRBV9
D: NA

CDR3: AWTGTPNTEAF
size: NA
J: TRBJ1-1
V: TRBV30
D: NA

CDR3: SVLGQGVSSSGNTIY
size: many
J: TRBJ1-3
V: TRBV29-1
D: TRBD1

CDR3: AGGTSLAPLH
size: NA
J: TRBJ1-6
V: TRBV30
D: NA

CDR3: ASSQDGTGVLLTDTQY
size: NA
J: TRBJ2-3
V: TRBV4-1
D: TRBD1

CDR3: ASSLGYTTYEQY
size: NA
J: TRBJ2-7
V: TRBV11-2
D: NA

CDR3: ASNVAGEGNQPQH
size: few
J: TRBJ1-5
V: TRBV10-2
D: NA

CDR3: ASSWSYRGLNTEAF
size: NA
J: TRBJ1-1
V: TRBV28
D: TRBD1

CDR3: ASSTEQETQY
size: NA
J: TRBJ2-5
V: TRBV5-5
D: NA

CDR3: ASTLGSTDTQY
size: NA
J: TRBJ2-3
V: TRBV12-3/TRBV12-4
D: NA

CDR3: ASSLRLGGQETQY
size: once
J: TRBJ2-5
V: TRBV13
D: NA

CDR3: ASSSWDRAPYEQY
size: NA
J: TRBJ2-7
V: TRBV11-1
D: TRBD1

CDR3: ASRTGGALVGNQPQH
size: NA
J: TRBJ1-5
V: TRBV19
D: TRBD1

CDR3: ASSPRTDVSNQPQH
size: NA
J: TRBJ1-5
V: TRBV5-4
D: NA